The following is a T cell receptor beta chain sequence with its context. Trimming cost V 0 bases and J 3 bases, with 10 bases left between them. CDR3 length equals 15 residues. Germline CDR1 and CDR2: SGDLS and YYNGEE. This entry comes from a study of T cells in localized non-small cell lung cancer. The table came from immunoSEQ multiplex PCR; TCRdb's copy has only in-frame clones and leaves some out. The repertoire consists of about 59,000 clones, with about 90% occurring once and the leading ten covering 22%. The receptor comes from a man aged 40-75 years with stage I squamous cell lung carcinoma. The chain combines TRBV9 with TRBJ2-1; TRBD2 might be the D (6 bases). The specimen was peripheral blood, collected before any cancer treatment. This CDR3 is CASSVVASDYNEQFF. For the CDR3, the DNA is TGTGCCAGCAGCGTAGTGGCTAGCGACTACAATGAGCAGTTCTTC.